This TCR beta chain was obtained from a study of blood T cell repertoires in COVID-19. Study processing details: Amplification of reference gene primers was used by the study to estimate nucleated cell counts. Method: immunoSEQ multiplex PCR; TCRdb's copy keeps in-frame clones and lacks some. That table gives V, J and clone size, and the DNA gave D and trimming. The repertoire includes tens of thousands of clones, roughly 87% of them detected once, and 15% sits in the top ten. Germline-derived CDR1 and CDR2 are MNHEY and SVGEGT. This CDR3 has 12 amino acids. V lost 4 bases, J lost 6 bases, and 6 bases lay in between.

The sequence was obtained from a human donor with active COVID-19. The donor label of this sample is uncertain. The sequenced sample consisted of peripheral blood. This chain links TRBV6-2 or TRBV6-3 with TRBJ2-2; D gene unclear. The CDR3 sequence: CASSFYPGELFF. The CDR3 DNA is TGTGCCAGCAGTTTCTACCCCGGGGAGCTGTTTTTT.